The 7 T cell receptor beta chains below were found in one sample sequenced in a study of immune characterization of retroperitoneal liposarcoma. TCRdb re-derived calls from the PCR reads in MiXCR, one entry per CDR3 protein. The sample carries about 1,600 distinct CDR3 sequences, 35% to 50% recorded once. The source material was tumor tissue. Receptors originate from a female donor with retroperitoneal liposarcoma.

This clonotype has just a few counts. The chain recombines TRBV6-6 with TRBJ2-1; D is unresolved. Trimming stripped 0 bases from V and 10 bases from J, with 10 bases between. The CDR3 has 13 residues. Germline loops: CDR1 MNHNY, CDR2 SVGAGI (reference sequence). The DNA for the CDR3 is TGTGCCAGCAGTTACTCGGGGTGGTACGAGCAGTTCTTC. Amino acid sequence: CASSYSGWYEQFF.

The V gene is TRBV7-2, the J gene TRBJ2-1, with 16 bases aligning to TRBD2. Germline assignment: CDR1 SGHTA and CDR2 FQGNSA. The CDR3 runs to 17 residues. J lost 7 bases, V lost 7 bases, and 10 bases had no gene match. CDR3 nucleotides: TGTGCCAGCACCCGATGGGGACTAGCGGGAGGGCGGAATGAGCAGTTCTTC. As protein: CASTRWGLAGGRNEQFF.

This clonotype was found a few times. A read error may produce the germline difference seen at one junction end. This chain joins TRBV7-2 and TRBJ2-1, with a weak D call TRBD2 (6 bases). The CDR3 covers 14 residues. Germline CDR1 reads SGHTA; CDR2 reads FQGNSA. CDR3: CASNPGGVTYEQFF. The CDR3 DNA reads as TGTGCTAGCAACCCCGGGGGTGTGACCTACGAGCAGTTCTTC.

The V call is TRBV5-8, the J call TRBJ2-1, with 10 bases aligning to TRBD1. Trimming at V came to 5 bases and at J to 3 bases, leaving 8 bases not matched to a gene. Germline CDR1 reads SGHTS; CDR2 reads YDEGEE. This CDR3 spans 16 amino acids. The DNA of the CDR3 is TGTGCCAGCAGATCATCCGGGACAGGGGTCTACAATGAGCAGTTCTTC. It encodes CASRSSGTGVYNEQFF.

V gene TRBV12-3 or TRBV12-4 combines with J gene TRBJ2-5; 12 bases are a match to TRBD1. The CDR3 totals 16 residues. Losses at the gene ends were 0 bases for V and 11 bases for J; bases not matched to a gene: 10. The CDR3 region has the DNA TGTGCCAGCAGTTTAGCCGGGACAGGGGGCTACAATGAGCAGTACTTC. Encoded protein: CASSLAGTGGYNEQYF.

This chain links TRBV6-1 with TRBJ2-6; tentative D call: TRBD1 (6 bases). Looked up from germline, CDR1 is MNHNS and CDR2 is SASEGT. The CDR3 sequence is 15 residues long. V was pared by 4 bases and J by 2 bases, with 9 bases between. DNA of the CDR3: TGTGCCAGCAGTGTACAGGGTGCTGGGGCCAACGTCCTGACTTTC. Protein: CASSVQGAGANVLTF.

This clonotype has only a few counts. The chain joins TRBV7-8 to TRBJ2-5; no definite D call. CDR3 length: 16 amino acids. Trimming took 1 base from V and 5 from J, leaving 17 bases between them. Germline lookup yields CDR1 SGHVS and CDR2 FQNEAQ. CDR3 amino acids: CASSLEGRSPLETQYF. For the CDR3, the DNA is TGTGCCAGCAGCTTAGAGGGCCGGAGCCCGTTGGAGACCCAGTACTTC.